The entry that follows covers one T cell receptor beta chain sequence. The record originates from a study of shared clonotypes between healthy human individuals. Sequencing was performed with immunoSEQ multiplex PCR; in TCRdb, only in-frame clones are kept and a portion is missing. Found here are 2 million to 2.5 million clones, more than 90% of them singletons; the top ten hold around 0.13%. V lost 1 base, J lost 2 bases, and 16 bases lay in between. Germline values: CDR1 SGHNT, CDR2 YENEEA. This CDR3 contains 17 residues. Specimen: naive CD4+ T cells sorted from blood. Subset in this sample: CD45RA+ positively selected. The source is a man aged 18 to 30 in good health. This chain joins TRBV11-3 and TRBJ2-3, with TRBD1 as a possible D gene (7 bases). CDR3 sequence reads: CASSLGRDSMTTDTQYF. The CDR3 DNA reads TGTGCCAGCAGCTTAGGGAGGGACAGTATGACCACAGATACGCAGTATTTT.